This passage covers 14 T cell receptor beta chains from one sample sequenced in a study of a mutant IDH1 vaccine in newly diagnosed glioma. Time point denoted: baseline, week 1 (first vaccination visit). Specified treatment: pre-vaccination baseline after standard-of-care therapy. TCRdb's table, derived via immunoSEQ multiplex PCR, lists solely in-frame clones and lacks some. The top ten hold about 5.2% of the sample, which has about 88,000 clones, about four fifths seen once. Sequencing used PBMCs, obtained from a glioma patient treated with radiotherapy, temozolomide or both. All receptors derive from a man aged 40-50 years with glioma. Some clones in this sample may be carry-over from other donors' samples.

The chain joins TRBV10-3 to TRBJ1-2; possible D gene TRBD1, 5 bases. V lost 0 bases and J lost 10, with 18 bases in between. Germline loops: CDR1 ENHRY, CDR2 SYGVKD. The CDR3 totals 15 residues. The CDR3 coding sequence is TGTGCCATCAGTGAGTCGGAGGTGGCAGGGACCCACTACACCTTC. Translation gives CAISESEVAGTHYTF.

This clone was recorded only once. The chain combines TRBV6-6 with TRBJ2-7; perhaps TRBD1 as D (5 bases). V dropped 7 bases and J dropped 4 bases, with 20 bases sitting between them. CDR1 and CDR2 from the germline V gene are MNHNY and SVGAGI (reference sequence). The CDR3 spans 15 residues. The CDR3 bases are TGTGCCAGCACCAACGCCCCCCCGGCAGGGTACGAGCAGTACTTC. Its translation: CASTNAPPAGYEQYF.

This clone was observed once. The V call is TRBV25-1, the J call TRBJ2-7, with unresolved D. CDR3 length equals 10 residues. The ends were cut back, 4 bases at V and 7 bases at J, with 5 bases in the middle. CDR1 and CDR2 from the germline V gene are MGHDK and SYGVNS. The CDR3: CASSAQEQYF. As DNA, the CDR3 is TGTGCCAGCAGTGCACAGGAGCAGTACTTC.

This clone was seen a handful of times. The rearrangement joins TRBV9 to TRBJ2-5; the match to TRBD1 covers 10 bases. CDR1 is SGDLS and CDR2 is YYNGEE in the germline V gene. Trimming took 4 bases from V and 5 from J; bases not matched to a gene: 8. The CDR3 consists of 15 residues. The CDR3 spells CASSPGTGEWETQYF. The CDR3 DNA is TGTGCCAGCAGCCCGGGGACAGGGGAATGGGAGACCCAGTACTTC.

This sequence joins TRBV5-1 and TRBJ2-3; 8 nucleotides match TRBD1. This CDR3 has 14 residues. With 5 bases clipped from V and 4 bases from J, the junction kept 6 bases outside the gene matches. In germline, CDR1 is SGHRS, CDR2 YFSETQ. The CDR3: CASSDDRGADTQYF. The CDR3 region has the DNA TGCGCCAGCAGTGACGACAGGGGAGCAGATACGCAGTATTTT.

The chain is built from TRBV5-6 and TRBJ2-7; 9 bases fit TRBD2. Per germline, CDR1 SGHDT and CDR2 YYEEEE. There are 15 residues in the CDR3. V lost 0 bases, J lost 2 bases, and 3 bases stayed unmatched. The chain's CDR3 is CASSLGIAGAYEQYF. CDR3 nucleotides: TGTGCCAGCAGCTTGGGGATAGCGGGGGCCTACGAGCAGTACTTC.

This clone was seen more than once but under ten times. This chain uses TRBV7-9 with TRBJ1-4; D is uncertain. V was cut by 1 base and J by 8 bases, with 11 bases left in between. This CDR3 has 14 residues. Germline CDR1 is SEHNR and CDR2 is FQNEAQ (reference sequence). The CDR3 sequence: CASSLGAGSEKLFF. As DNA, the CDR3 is TGTGCCAGCAGCTTAGGTGCTGGGAGCGAAAAACTGTTTTTT.

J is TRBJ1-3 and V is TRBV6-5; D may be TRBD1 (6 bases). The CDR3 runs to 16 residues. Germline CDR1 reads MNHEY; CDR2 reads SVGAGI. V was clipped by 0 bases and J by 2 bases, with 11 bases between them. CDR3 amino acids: CASSYSRRDTGNTIYF. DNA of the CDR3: TGTGCCAGCAGTTACTCGAGGAGGGACACTGGAAACACCATATATTTT.

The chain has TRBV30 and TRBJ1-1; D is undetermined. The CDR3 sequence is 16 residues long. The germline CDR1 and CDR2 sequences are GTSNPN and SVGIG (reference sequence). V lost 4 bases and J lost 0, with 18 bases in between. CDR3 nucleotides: TGTGCCTGGAAGCCCGGGCTCCCTACCATGAACACTGAAGCTTTCTTT. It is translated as CAWKPGLPTMNTEAFF.

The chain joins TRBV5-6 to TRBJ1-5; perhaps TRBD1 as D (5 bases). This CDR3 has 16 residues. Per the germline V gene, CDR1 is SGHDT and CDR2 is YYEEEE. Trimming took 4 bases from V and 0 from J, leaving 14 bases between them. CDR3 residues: CASSLNGGASNQPQHF. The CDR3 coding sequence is TGTGCCAGCAGCCTGAATGGCGGGGCTAGCAATCAGCCCCAGCATTTT.

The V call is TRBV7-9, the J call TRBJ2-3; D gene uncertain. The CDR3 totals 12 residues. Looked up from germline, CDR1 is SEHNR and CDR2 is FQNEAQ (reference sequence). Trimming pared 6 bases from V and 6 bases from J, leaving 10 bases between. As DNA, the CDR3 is TGTGCCAGCAGTCCTTCTGGTGATACGCAGTATTTT. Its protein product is CASSPSGDTQYF.

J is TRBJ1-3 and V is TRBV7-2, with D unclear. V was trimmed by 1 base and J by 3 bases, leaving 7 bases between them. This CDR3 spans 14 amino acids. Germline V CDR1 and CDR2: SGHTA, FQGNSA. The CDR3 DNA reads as TGTGCCAGCAGCTTAGGCTGGGGTGGAAACACCATATATTTT. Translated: CASSLGWGGNTIYF.

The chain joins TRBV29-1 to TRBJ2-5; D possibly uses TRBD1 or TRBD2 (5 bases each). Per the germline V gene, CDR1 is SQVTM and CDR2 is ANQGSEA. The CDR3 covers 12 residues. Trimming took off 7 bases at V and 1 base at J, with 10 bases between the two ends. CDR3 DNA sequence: TGCAGCGGATCCGGGACCCAAGAGACCCAGTACTTC. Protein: CSGSGTQETQYF. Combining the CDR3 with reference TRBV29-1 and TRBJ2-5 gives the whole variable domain SAVISQKPSRDICQRGTSLTIQCQVDSQVTMMFWYRQQPGQSLTLIATANQGSEATYESGFVIDKFPISRPNLTFSTLTVSNMSPEDSSIYLCSGSGTQETQYFGPGTRLLVL.

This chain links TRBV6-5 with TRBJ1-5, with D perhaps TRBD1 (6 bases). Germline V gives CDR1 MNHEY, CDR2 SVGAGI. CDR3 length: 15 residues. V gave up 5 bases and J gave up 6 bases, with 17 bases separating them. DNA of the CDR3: TGTGCCAGCAGTCCCGGGGGGAGGGGGAGTCAGCCCCAGCATTTT. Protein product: CASSPGGRGSQPQHF.